The 23 T cell receptor beta chains given below trace back to one sample, sequenced in a study of shared clonotypes between healthy human individuals. The data were produced by immunoSEQ multiplex PCR, yet TCRdb's version contains in-frame clones alone and is incomplete. The profile shows about 2 million clones, 85% to 95% of them singletons. Sequencing was done on a sample of naive CD4+ T cells sorted from blood. Subset indicated: CD45RA+ positively selected. These receptors all come from a man aged 18-30 years in good health.

The chain combines TRBV10-3 with TRBJ2-7; 13 bases align to TRBD2. CDR1 and CDR2 from the germline V gene are ENHRY and SYGVKD. The CDR3 spans 16 residues. The V and J ends lost 2 bases and 5 bases, in that order; junction bases with no gene match: 6. The CDR3 DNA reads as TGTGCCATCAGTGAGCCGAGACTAGCGGGAGGTCACGAGCAGTACTTC. It encodes CAISEPRLAGGHEQYF.

This rearrangement joins TRBV28 to TRBJ2-7, with D hard to call. The germline V and J ends were trimmed by 6 bases and 5 bases, with 17 bases remaining between them. The CDR3 has 14 amino acids. Looked up from germline, CDR1 is MDHEN and CDR2 is SYDVKM. As DNA, the CDR3 is TGTGCCAGCAGGAATACATTCGGAGAAAACGAGCAGTACTTC. Encoded protein: CASRNTFGENEQYF.

The chain couples TRBV27 to TRBJ2-1, with 7 bases identical to TRBD2. The CDR3 runs to 15 residues. CDR1 and CDR2 (germline): MNHEY, SMNVEV (reference sequence). The J segment lost 9 bases and the V segment lost 5 bases, leaving 13 bases of the junction unmatched. CDR3 coding DNA: TGTGCCAGCAGTCCCTTGGCGGGAGCGCGGACTGAGCAGTTCTTC. This codes for CASSPLAGARTEQFF.

Only one count was recorded for this clone. This sequence joins TRBV2 and TRBJ1-1, with TRBD1 as a possible D gene (5 bases). The CDR3 has 14 amino acids. Between the trimmed V and J ends, which lost 3 bases and 4 bases, there was a span of 12 bases. Germline-derived CDR1 and CDR2 are SNHLY and FYNNEI. The CDR3 here is CASSEPPRGTEAFF. DNA for the CDR3: TGTGCCAGCAGTGAGCCACCGAGGGGCACTGAAGCTTTCTTT.

V gene TRBV11-2 combines with J gene TRBJ2-2, with TRBD2 matching over 12 bases. Germline V gives CDR1 SGHAT, CDR2 FQNNGV. V dropped 2 bases and J dropped 4; count of bases not matched to a gene: 2. The CDR3 consists of 16 residues. This chain's CDR3 is CASSLPGLAGTGELFF. The CDR3 region has the DNA TGTGCCAGCAGCTTACCGGGACTAGCGGGCACCGGGGAGCTGTTTTTT.

This chain uses TRBV20-1 with TRBJ1-1, with D possibly matching TRBD1 (5 bases). CDR1 and CDR2 (germline): DFQATT, SNEGSKA (reference sequence). The germline V and J ends were trimmed by 3 bases and 10 bases, with 12 bases remaining between them. The CDR3 contains 11 residues. The CDR3 sequence: CSASGGTVAFF. Written as DNA, the CDR3 is TGCAGTGCTAGCGGGGGAACGGTAGCTTTCTTT.

V gene TRBV7-9 combines with J gene TRBJ2-2, with D possibly being TRBD1 (5 bases). The ends were cut back, 5 bases at V and 6 bases at J, with 10 bases in the middle. The CDR3 is 13 residues long. Germline CDR1 is SEHNR and CDR2 is FQNEAQ (reference sequence). The CDR3 protein is CASSGAAAGELFF. CDR3 nucleotides: TGTGCCAGCAGCGGGGCTGCAGCCGGGGAGCTGTTTTTT.

The genes are TRBV10-2 and TRBJ2-1; 15 nucleotides match TRBD2. Germline V gene data show CDR1 as WSHSY and CDR2 as SAAADI. The CDR3 spans 15 residues. With 5 bases clipped from V and 6 bases from J, the junction kept 2 bases outside the gene matches. The CDR3 spells CASSRTSGGANEQFF. The CDR3 bases are TGCGCCAGCAGTCGGACTAGCGGGGGGGCCAATGAGCAGTTCTTC.

For this clone: A much more abundant neighbour one base away suggests this may be a read error. The chain combines TRBV5-4 with TRBJ1-1; 7 bases fit TRBD1. Germline V CDR1 and CDR2: SGHNT, YYREEE (reference sequence). The CDR3 runs 14 residues. The ends lost 3 bases at V and 1 base at J; junction bases unmatched: 3. The CDR3 loop reads CASSWGQTNTEAFF. CDR3 bases: TGTGCCAGCAGCTGGGGACAGACGAACACTGAAGCTTTCTTT.

The chain carries TRBV5-1 and TRBJ2-7; the D is unclear. The CDR3 sequence is 13 residues long. The V gene lost 3 bases and the J gene lost 2 bases, with 9 bases spanning the gap. Germline CDR1 and CDR2: SGHRS and YFSETQ. DNA of the CDR3: TGCGCCAGCAGCTCCAATGAAGCCTACGAGCAGTACTTC. It is translated as CASSSNEAYEQYF. The whole variable domain, filled in from reference TRBV5-1 and TRBJ2-7, reads KAGVTQTPRYLIKTRGQQVTLSCSPISGHRSVSWYQQTPGQGLQFLFEYFSETQRNKGNFPGRFSGRQFSNSRSEMNVSTLELGDSALYLCASSSNEAYEQYFGPGTRLTVT.

The chain joins TRBV7-2 to TRBJ2-1, with 11 bases matching TRBD1. The CDR3 spans 18 residues. Germline trimming cut 6 bases from V and 0 bases from J; bases unmatched to any gene: 10. The germline CDR1 and CDR2 sequences are SGHTA and FQGNSA. The CDR3 protein is CASRRTGGTPSSYNEQFF. The CDR3 DNA sequence: TGTGCCAGCAGGAGGACAGGGGGCACTCCTAGCTCCTACAATGAGCAGTTCTTC.

The chain carries TRBV10-3 and TRBJ2-3; D may be TRBD1 or TRBD2 (6 bases each). There are 16 residues in the CDR3. Trimming removed 7 bases from V and 8 bases from J, with 25 bases in between. Per the germline V gene, CDR1 is ENHRY and CDR2 is SYGVKD. The DNA for the CDR3 is TGTGCCATCAACACCGGCGGGCCGGGGGCCGGGTCTACGCAGTATTTT. It encodes CAINTGGPGAGSTQYF.

V usage is TRBV5-8 and J usage is TRBJ1-5; D gene unclear. Trimming took off 5 bases at V and 8 bases at J, with 14 bases between the two ends. Germline values: CDR1 SGHTS, CDR2 YDEGEE. This CDR3 has 13 residues. CDR3 loop: CASSEEAPKPQHF. CDR3 sequence (DNA): TGTGCCAGCAGTGAAGAAGCCCCTAAGCCCCAGCATTTT.

J is TRBJ2-7 and V is TRBV7-6; 11 bases map to TRBD1. J was trimmed by 2 bases and V by 2 bases; bases with no gene match: 5. The germline V gene has CDR1 SGHVS and CDR2 FNYEAQ. This CDR3 region has 16 residues. CDR3 protein: CASSLKGQGATYEQYF. The DNA of the CDR3 is TGTGCCAGCAGCTTAAAAGGACAGGGGGCAACCTACGAGCAGTACTTC.

The rearrangement links TRBV2 to TRBJ1-2; 8 bases are shared with TRBD1. The CDR3 consists of 15 residues. Losses at the gene ends were 2 bases for V and 4 bases for J; bases not matched to a gene: 6. Germline-derived CDR1 and CDR2 are SNHLY and FYNNEI. The chain's CDR3 is CASSENEGQAYGYTF. DNA of the CDR3: TGTGCCAGCAGTGAAAATGAGGGACAGGCCTATGGCTACACCTTC.

This clone has just one count. V usage is TRBV5-8 and J usage is TRBJ1-2, with D uncertain. The CDR3 length is 15 residues. V lost 0 bases and J 1 base, leaving 10 bases between the germline ends. The V gene's germline CDR1 is SGHTS and CDR2 YDEGEE. The CDR3 nucleotides read TGTGCCAGCAGCTTGGAGACAAAGAATAACTATGGCTACACCTTC. Its protein is CASSLETKNNYGYTF.

The J gene is TRBJ2-7, the V gene TRBV2; D unclear. The CDR3 runs 12 residues. Trimming cost V 0 bases and J 6 bases, with 6 bases left between them. From germline, CDR1 is SNHLY and CDR2 FYNNEI. In DNA, the CDR3 is TGTGCCAGCAGTGAAGCCCCCTCCGAGCAGTACTTC. Encoded protein: CASSEAPSEQYF.

As regards this clone: The same CDR3 can be traced to other DNA sequences in this sample. The V and J genes are TRBV11-2 and TRBJ1-3, with D uncertain. This CDR3 is 13 amino acids long. CDR1 and CDR2 (germline): SGHAT, FQNNGV. The ends were cut back, 1 base at V and 4 bases at J, with 5 bases in the middle. The CDR3 region has the DNA TGTGCCAGCAGCTTAGGGGGAGGAAACACCATATATTTT. Its protein product is CASSLGGGNTIYF. Complete variable domain (other parts from reference TRBV11-2 and TRBJ1-3): EAGVAQSPRYKIIEKRQSVAFWCNPISGHATLYWYQQILGQGPKLLIQFQNNGVVDDSQLPKDRFSAERLKGVDSTLKIQPAKLEDSAVYLCASSLGGGNTIYFGEGSWLTVV.

As regards this clone: A read error is possible here, since a much larger clone lies one base away. The chain is built from TRBV5-4 and TRBJ2-6; D unresolved. The CDR3 contains 12 residues. CDR1 and CDR2 from the germline V gene are SGHNT and YYREEE (reference sequence). The CDR3 reads CATSSGANVLTF. CDR3 coding DNA: TGTGCCACCAGCTCTGGGGCCAACGTCCTGACTTTC.

This chain joins TRBV6-1 and TRBJ1-4, with D perhaps matching TRBD1 (6 bases). Between the trimmed V and J ends, which lost 4 bases and 7 bases, there was a span of 22 bases. CDR3 length: 17 residues. CDR1 is MNHNS, CDR2 SASEGT, per germline. In DNA form, the CDR3 reads TGTGCCAGCAGTGGACCAATCCACAGGGCGGACTTTGAAAAACTGTTTTTT. Translated: CASSGPIHRADFEKLFF.

V usage is TRBV11-3 and J usage is TRBJ1-1; D gene unclear. Germline V gene sequence: CDR1 SGHNT, CDR2 YENEEA. Trimming stripped 5 bases from V and 3 bases from J, with 10 bases between. CDR3 length equals 13 residues. The CDR3 DNA sequence: TGTGCCAGCAGCCCTGACCTGGACACTGAAGCTTTCTTT. The encoded protein is CASSPDLDTEAFF.

The chain couples TRBV19 to TRBJ1-4; the D gene is possibly TRBD1 (5 bases). Trimming cost V 3 bases and J 5 bases, with 10 bases left between them. This CDR3 spans 14 amino acids. Looked up from germline, CDR1 is LNHDA and CDR2 is SQIVND (reference sequence). The CDR3 DNA reads TGTGCCAGTAGTATGGGACTGAAGAATGAAAAACTGTTTTTT. Translation gives CASSMGLKNEKLFF.

The chain recombines TRBV7-9 with TRBJ1-3, with TRBD1 matching over 8 bases. Germline V gene sequence: CDR1 SEHNR, CDR2 FQNEAQ (reference sequence). Germline trimming cut 5 bases from V and 4 bases from J; bases unmatched to any gene: 13. CDR3 size: 17 residues. Here the CDR3 reads CASSPRGQGALGNTIYF. CDR3 bases: TGTGCCAGCAGCCCCAGAGGTCAGGGGGCGTTAGGAAACACCATATATTTT.